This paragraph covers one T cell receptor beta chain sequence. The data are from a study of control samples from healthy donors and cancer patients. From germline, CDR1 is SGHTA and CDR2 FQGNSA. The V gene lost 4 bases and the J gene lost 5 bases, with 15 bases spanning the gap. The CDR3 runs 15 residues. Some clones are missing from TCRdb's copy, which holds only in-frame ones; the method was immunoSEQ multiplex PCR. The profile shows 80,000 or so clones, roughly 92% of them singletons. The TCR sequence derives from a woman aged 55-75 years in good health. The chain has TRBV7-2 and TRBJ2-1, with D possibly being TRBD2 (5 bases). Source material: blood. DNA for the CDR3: TGTGCCAGCAGCTCGCTTCCTCGTAGCGACAATGAGCAGTTCTTC. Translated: CASSSLPRSDNEQFF.